The next 30 T cell receptor beta chains were all read from a single sample in a study of human T cells and chemical hapten exposure. The sample's time point: patch test 1, 2 weeks after DPC sensitization. The treatment here: therapeutic diphenylcyclopropenone sensitization with weekly scalp DPC. TCRdb recomputed calls from the RACE reads with MiXCR, one row per CDR3 protein. The sample records fewer than 400,000 distinct CDR3 sequences, about 7% being singletons. The sample in question was whole blood, obtained in connection with sensitization to the hapten diphenylcyclopropenone (DPC). Receptor source: a young woman with alopecia areata. Some clones in this sample may be carry-over from other donors' samples.

This chain uses TRBV3-1 with TRBJ1-5; the D is unclear. Germline CDR1 reads LGHDT; CDR2 reads YNNKEL (reference sequence). CDR3 length: 15 amino acids. The V gene lost 7 bases and the J gene lost 4 bases, with 17 bases spanning the gap. In DNA, the CDR3 is TGTGCCAGCACCAACGGCTTCACGGGGAATCAGCCCCAGCATTTT. Encoded protein: CASTNGFTGNQPQHF.

This clonotype was counted ten times or more. The V and J genes are TRBV20-1 and TRBJ2-7; the D gene is possibly TRBD1 (6 bases). The V and J ends lost 4 bases and 0 bases respectively, with 13 bases between them. The CDR3 spans 14 residues. Per germline, CDR1 DFQATT and CDR2 SNEGSKA (reference sequence). CDR3 nucleotide sequence: TGCAGTGCTATCTCCGGGACAAGCTCCTACGAGCAGTACTTC. Residues: CSAISGTSSYEQYF.

This clonotype was picked up a small number of times. V is TRBV10-3 and J is TRBJ1-5, with D perhaps TRBD1 (5 bases). Germline V gene lookup returns CDR1 ENHRY and CDR2 SYGVKD. V lost 6 bases to trimming and J lost 10 bases, with 10 bases between them. The CDR3 runs 11 residues. In nucleotides, the CDR3 is TGTGCCATCAGCCAGGGTTTACCCCAGCATTTT. This translates into CAISQGLPQHF.

This clonotype was recorded a few times. The genes are TRBV10-3 and TRBJ2-1; 7 bases match TRBD1. The CDR3 length is 16 residues. Germline V gives CDR1 ENHRY, CDR2 SYGVKD. V dropped 2 bases and J dropped 2; count of bases not matched to a gene: 6. The CDR3 coding sequence is TGTGCCATCAGTGAGGCGACAGGGTCGGCCTACAATGAGCAGTTCTTC. Residues: CAISEATGSAYNEQFF.

This clonotype was seen a few times. This chain joins TRBV29-1 and TRBJ1-2; TRBD1 agrees at 7 bases. The V gene's germline CDR1 is SQVTM and CDR2 ANQGSEA. The CDR3 is 14 residues long. Trimming at V came to 6 bases and at J to 7 bases, leaving 14 bases not matched to a gene. For the CDR3, the DNA is TGCAGCGTCGATCGCCTAGACAGGGCATCTGGCTACACCTTC. Its translation: CSVDRLDRASGYTF.

This clonotype was counted ten times or more. The J gene is TRBJ2-1, the V gene TRBV3-1; maybe TRBD2 (7 bases). The CDR3 contains 15 residues. Per the germline V gene, CDR1 is LGHDT and CDR2 is YNNKEL (reference sequence). With 3 bases removed from V and 5 bases from J, the gap between germline ends came to 14 bases. CDR3 coding DNA: TGTGCCAGCAGCCAGTTCGGGGGGCCACACAATGAGCAGTTCTTC. Translating gives CASSQFGGPHNEQFF.

This clonotype was observed many times. The chain uses TRBV6-2 or TRBV6-3 and TRBJ1-2; 7 bases fit TRBD1. This CDR3 is built from 13 residues. CDR1 is MNHEY, CDR2 SVGEGT, per germline. The V and J ends lost 4 bases and 2 bases, in that order; junction bases with no gene match: 1. CDR3 sequence reads: CASSWGQNYGYTF. Written as DNA, the CDR3 is TGTGCCAGCAGTTGGGGACAGAACTATGGCTACACCTTC.

CDR3 loop: CASSQAGSVSYNEQFF. CDR3 DNA sequence: TGTGCCAGCAGCCAAGCGGGCTCCGTCTCCTACAATGAGCAGTTCTTC. The gene calls are TRBV4-2 and TRBJ2-1; D is unresolved. Trimming stripped 1 base from V and 0 bases from J, with 10 bases between. Germline CDR1 reads LGHNA; CDR2 reads YNFKEQ. The CDR3 has 16 amino acids.

This clonotype occurred many times. V is TRBV4-2 and J is TRBJ2-3, with TRBD2 matching over 14 bases. Trimming cost V 1 base and J 4 bases; bases outside gene matches: 1. This CDR3 is built from 16 residues. In germline, CDR1 is LGHNA, CDR2 YNFKEQ. The CDR3 DNA sequence: TGTGCCAGCAGCCAAGTGACTAGCGGGGGGGCAGATACGCAGTATTTT. Amino acid sequence: CASSQVTSGGADTQYF.

The gene calls are TRBV5-1 and TRBJ2-5; D not resolved. V lost 0 bases, J lost 1 base, and 10 bases lay in between. Germline loops: CDR1 SGHRS, CDR2 YFSETQ. The CDR3 contains 15 residues. This CDR3 is CASSLASRTQETQYF. CDR3 sequence (DNA): TGCGCCAGCAGCTTGGCCTCGAGGACCCAAGAGACCCAGTACTTC.

Only a few counts were recorded for this clonotype. V is TRBV4-2 and J is TRBJ2-3, with unresolved D. This CDR3 has 18 amino acids. V lost 0 bases to trimming and J lost 0 bases, with 16 bases between them. The germline V gene encodes CDR1 LGHNA and CDR2 YNFKEQ. CDR3 protein: CASSQDISAGYSTDTQYF. DNA for the CDR3: TGTGCCAGCAGCCAAGATATATCGGCAGGTTACAGCACAGATACGCAGTATTTT.

This clonotype was seen many times. The chain has TRBV29-1 and TRBJ2-2; D is uncertain. V was shortened by 3 bases and J by 4 bases, with 9 bases between the two germline ends. CDR3 length equals 13 residues. The germline CDR1 and CDR2 sequences are SQVTM and ANQGSEA. DNA of the CDR3: TGCAGCGTTGAGTTCCTCTCCACCGGGGAGCTGTTTTTT. This gives the protein CSVEFLSTGELFF.

Many counts were recorded for this clonotype. The chain carries TRBV12-3 or TRBV12-4 and TRBJ2-3; TRBD2 might be the D (6 bases). This CDR3 contains 15 residues. Trimming shortened V by 0 bases and J by 2 bases, and 9 bases separated the two germline ends. The CDR3 here is CASSLASGHTDTQYF. The CDR3 nucleotides read TGTGCCAGCAGTTTAGCTAGCGGACACACAGATACGCAGTATTTT.

This clonotype was seen repeatedly, ten times or more. The genes are TRBV25-1 and TRBJ2-6; TRBD1 aligns across 9 bases. The V gene's germline CDR1 is MGHDK and CDR2 SYGVNS. This CDR3 comprises 18 residues. Unmatched junction bases numbered 7, after V lost 4 bases and J lost 0 bases. The CDR3 sequence: CASSVDRGSHSGANVLTF. CDR3 DNA sequence: TGTGCCAGCAGTGTAGACAGGGGGTCCCACTCTGGGGCCAACGTCCTGACTTTC.

This clonotype showed up many times. The rearrangement uses TRBV7-3 and TRBJ2-5, with TRBD2 matching 9 bases. The V and J ends lost 1 base and 2 bases, in that order; junction bases with no gene match: 5. Per the germline V gene, CDR1 is SGHTA and CDR2 is FQGTGA. The CDR3 covers 16 residues. CDR3 in amino acids: CASSLSVAGDQETQYF. CDR3 DNA: TGTGCCAGCAGCTTAAGTGTAGCGGGGGATCAAGAGACCCAGTACTTC.

This clonotype has more than one count but fewer than ten. The chain couples TRBV6-6 to TRBJ1-3; no definite D call. This CDR3 has 12 amino acids. The V gene lost 6 bases and the J gene lost 8 bases, with 11 bases spanning the gap. Germline V CDR1 and CDR2: MNHNY, SVGAGI (reference sequence). The CDR3: CASSPRLHTIYF. DNA for the CDR3: TGTGCCAGCAGCCCCCGCCTGCACACCATATATTTT.

The table lists this clonotype with a few counts. This rearrangement joins TRBV28 to TRBJ2-7; 8 nucleotides line up with TRBD1. This CDR3 spans 19 amino acids. Germline-derived CDR1 and CDR2 are MDHEN and SYDVKM. The J segment lost 1 base and the V segment lost 4 bases, leaving 18 bases of the junction unmatched. The DNA for the CDR3 is TGTGCCAGCAGTTCCCCGCCCGGGTCAGGGGGCGAATATTCCTACGAGCAGTACTTC. Residues: CASSSPPGSGGEYSYEQYF. Supplemented by reference TRBV28 and TRBJ2-7, the full variable domain reads DVKVTQSSRYLVKRTGEKVFLECVQDMDHENMFWYRQDPGLGLRLIYFSYDVKMKEKGDIPEGYSVSREKKERFSLILESASTNQTSMYLCASSSPPGSGGEYSYEQYFGPGTRLTVT.

The J gene is TRBJ1-2, the V gene TRBV28, with 11 bases matching TRBD1. CDR3 length equals 17 residues. V was clipped by 6 bases and J by 4 bases; unmatched bases: 13. Germline CDR1 MDHEN, CDR2 SYDVKM. The CDR3 region has the DNA TGTGCCAGCAGAGTCGGACAGGGGGCCGCGATTAGCTATGGCTACACCTTC. Encoded protein: CASRVGQGAAISYGYTF.

This clonotype has a handful of counts. The chain joins TRBV6-5 to TRBJ2-1, with D perhaps matching TRBD2 (6 bases). Germline loops: CDR1 MNHEY, CDR2 SVGAGI. The CDR3 spans 15 residues. Trimming took 3 bases from V and 13 from J, leaving 22 bases between them. The CDR3: CASSYKGLAWVSQFF. CDR3 coding DNA: TGTGCCAGCAGTTATAAGGGTCTAGCGTGGGTATCCCAGTTCTTC.

CDR3 sequence: CASSLDTWGKEQYF. In DNA, the CDR3 is TGTGCCAGCAGCTTAGATACCTGGGGGAAGGAGCAGTATTTT. V usage is TRBV11-3 and J usage is TRBJ2-3; perhaps D is TRBD1 or TRBD2 (5 bases each). This CDR3 is built from 14 residues. The V end lost 0 bases, the J end lost 11 bases, and 15 bases lay between the germline ends. CDR1 is SGHNT and CDR2 is YENEEA in the germline V gene.

This clonotype was counted at least ten times. This rearrangement joins TRBV7-2 to TRBJ2-3, with TRBD1 as a possible D gene (6 bases). CDR3 length: 14 residues. Germline V gene data show CDR1 as SGHTA and CDR2 as FQGNSA. Deletions cut 3 bases from V and 5 bases from J, with 12 bases between. CDR3 protein: CASSLDSPRDTQYF. Written as DNA, the CDR3 is TGTGCCAGCAGCTTGGACAGCCCGAGAGATACGCAGTATTTT.

The chain has TRBV28 and TRBJ2-4; the D gene is possibly TRBD1 (5 bases). Germline CDR1 reads MDHEN; CDR2 reads SYDVKM. The V and J ends lost 4 bases and 1 base respectively, with 5 bases between them. There are 13 residues in the CDR3. CDR3 bases: TGTGCCAGCAGTTCAGGGGCCAAAAACATTCAGTACTTC. Its protein is CASSSGAKNIQYF.

This clonotype was seen more than once but under ten times. The rearrangement joins TRBV10-1 to TRBJ2-5; 7 bases are a match to TRBD2. CDR1 and CDR2 from the germline V gene are WNHNN and SYGVQD (reference sequence). J lost 2 bases, V lost 2 bases, and 11 bases had no gene match. The CDR3 is made up of 17 amino acids. The CDR3 spells CASSESVWDYVQETQYF. The CDR3 DNA reads as TGCGCCAGCAGTGAGAGTGTCTGGGACTACGTACAAGAGACCCAGTACTTC.

The chain uses TRBV6-6 and TRBJ2-3; unclear D gene. This CDR3 region has 17 residues. The V end was cut by 4 bases, the J end by 1 base, with 18 bases between. Germline values: CDR1 MNHNY, CDR2 SVGAGI (reference sequence). The CDR3 sequence: CASSFQYARRRTDTQYF. CDR3 sequence (DNA): TGTGCCAGCAGTTTCCAATATGCGAGGCGACGCACAGATACGCAGTATTTT.

This clonotype was detected a few times. J is TRBJ1-1 and V is TRBV5-8; D is unresolved. Trimming removed 0 bases at V and 2 bases at J, with 11 bases between. The germline CDR1 and CDR2 sequences are SGHTS and YDEGEE. The CDR3 has 15 amino acids. CDR3 protein: CASSLGGGINTEAFF. For the CDR3, the DNA is TGTGCCAGCAGCTTGGGAGGAGGAATTAACACTGAAGCTTTCTTT. Using reference TRBV5-8 and TRBJ1-1 for the parts outside the CDR3, the full variable domain is EAGVTQSPTHLIKTRGQQATLRCSPISGHTSVYWYQQALGLGLQFLLWYDEGEERNRGNFPPRFSGRQFPNYSSELNVNALELEDSALYLCASSLGGGINTEAFFGQGTRLTVV.

The genes are TRBV5-1 and TRBJ1-4, with 7 bases identical to TRBD1. Germline-derived CDR1 and CDR2 are SGHRS and YFSETQ. The V gene end was trimmed by 4 bases and the J gene end by 6 bases; junction bases not matched to a gene: 12. The CDR3 spans 16 residues. For the CDR3, the DNA is TGCGCCAGCAGCCCTACAGGGGACGCTGGGTATGAAAAACTGTTTTTT. Its translation: CASSPTGDAGYEKLFF.

Comments on this clonotype: Because the CDR3's place on the DNA is in doubt, the DNA is left out and the CDR3 is given as listed by TCRdb. The chain joins TRBV7-9 to TRBJ1-6. Germline CDR1 SEHNR, CDR2 FQNEAQ (reference sequence). The CDR3 spans 11 amino acids, including both terminal residues. The CDR3 is CASTSGSPLHF.

CDR3 amino acids: CASSPRQGSMNTEAFF. The DNA of the CDR3 is TGTGCCAGCAGCCCCAGACAGGGCAGTATGAACACTGAAGCTTTCTTT. V gene TRBV7-2 combines with J gene TRBJ1-1; TRBD1 matches 7 bases. Germline V gene sequence: CDR1 SGHTA, CDR2 FQGNSA. CDR3 length: 16 amino acids. The trim removed 5 bases at V and 0 bases at J, leaving 9 bases unmatched.

This clonotype was found a few times. The rearrangement links TRBV30 to TRBJ2-7, with D perhaps matching TRBD1 or TRBD2 (5 bases each). This CDR3 has 14 residues. V was trimmed by 6 bases and J by 0 bases, leaving 15 bases between them. Germline V CDR1 and CDR2: GTSNPN, SVGIG (reference sequence). CDR3 region: CACSEGTCSYEQYF. Here the CDR3 DNA reads TGTGCCTGTTCTGAGGGGACGTGCTCCTACGAGCAGTACTTC.

The chain couples TRBV7-9 to TRBJ1-1, with D possibly TRBD1 on 6 matching bases. The V and J ends lost 4 bases and 6 bases respectively, with 12 bases between them. CDR1 is SEHNR and CDR2 is FQNEAQ in the germline V gene (reference sequence). CDR3 length equals 13 residues. The DNA for the CDR3 is TGTGCCAGCAGCTCACAGGGTTTTCCTGAAGCTTTCTTT. This sequence encodes CASSSQGFPEAFF.